This is a list of T cell receptor beta chains from one sample in a study of PD-L1 blockade in urothelial cancer. Sequencing was performed with immunoSEQ multiplex PCR; in TCRdb, only in-frame clones are kept and a portion is missing. The table records fewer than 65,000 clones, approximately 90% of them present only once. The specimen was PBMCs, collected around atezolizumab (anti-PD-L1) treatment. The receptors come from a woman aged 60 to 75 with urothelial cancer. Each CDR3 is given with its conserved first and last residue.

v_call	j_call	cdr3_aa
TRBV25-1	TRBJ2-1	CASSERSGGRPYNEQFF
TRBV25-1	TRBJ1-2	CASSDQPGGGGYTF
TRBV4-3	TRBJ2-7	CASSQDNRGRGYEQYF
TRBV5-1	TRBJ2-1	CASSRGDSDEQFF
TRBV4-1	TRBJ1-2	CASSQDSEGGGYTF
TRBV7-9	TRBJ1-1	CASTEGTEAFF
TRBV18	TRBJ2-7	CASSPGPGKEQYF
TRBV7-2	TRBJ1-2	CASSLAQDSIYGYTF
TRBV7-2	TRBJ2-3	CASSRRVIGSDTQYF
TRBV2	TRBJ1-3	CAKGKRGQPDGNTIYF
TRBV5-1	TRBJ1-1	CASSLGERNTEAFF
TRBV2	TRBJ2-5	CASHRDREETQYF
TRBV7-2	TRBJ2-7	CASSLRVHEQYF
TRBV12-2	TRBJ2-3	CASRFSRTGYF
TRBV19	TRBJ1-4	CASSSRGHNEKLFF
TRBV9	TRBJ2-5	CASSPGQPGETQYF
TRBV7-2	TRBJ1-2	CASSSGQGNGYTF
TRBV4-3	TRBJ2-7	CASSQIAVVPEYEQYF
TRBV27	TRBJ2-3	CASSLQGITDTQYF
TRBV5-1	TRBJ2-5	CASSQTGQKQETQYF
TRBV6-6	TRBJ2-7	CASLSGGSYEQYF
TRBV18	TRBJ2-5	CASSRLAGGPEETQYF
TRBV2	TRBJ2-3	CASNRAGGLADTQYF